One and the same sample provided the 5 T cell receptor beta chains below, sequenced in a study of control samples from healthy donors and cancer patients. The data were produced by immunoSEQ multiplex PCR, yet TCRdb's version contains in-frame clones alone and is incomplete. The table lists about 120,000 clones, roughly 92% of them singletons. Sequencing was done on a sample of blood. The receptor set was obtained from a young man in good health.

This clone was detected only a few times. Within the sample, other DNA sequences also encode this same CDR3. The chain uses TRBV11-3 and TRBJ2-5, with D unclear. This CDR3 contains 12 residues. Germline-derived CDR1 and CDR2 are SGHNT and YENEEA. The germline V and J ends were trimmed by 8 bases and 2 bases, with 9 bases remaining between them. The CDR3 sequence is CASSSGQETQYF. CDR3 bases: TGTGCCAGCTCGTCCGGGCAAGAGACCCAGTACTTC.

V gene TRBV30 combines with J gene TRBJ2-5, with a tentative D call TRBD2 (5 bases). Germline CDR1 GTSNPN, CDR2 SVGIG (reference sequence). CDR3 size: 13 residues. V shed 0 bases and J shed 5 bases, with 10 bases lying between them. The CDR3 nucleotides read TGTGCCTGGAGTGTAGTAGGAGGTGAGACCCAGTACTTC. This encodes CAWSVVGGETQYF. Combining the CDR3 with reference TRBV30 and TRBJ2-5 gives the whole variable domain SQTIHQWPATLVQPVGSPLSLECTVEGTSNPNLYWYRQAAGRGLQLLFYSVGIGQISSEVPQNLSASRPQDRQFILSSKKLLLSDSGFYLCAWSVVGGETQYFGPGTRLLVL.

The CDR3 spells CASSAGGTDTQYF. The CDR3 nucleotides read TGTGCCAGCAGCGCGGGGGGCACAGATACGCAGTATTTT. The chain combines TRBV7-2 with TRBJ2-3; 7 bases are a match to TRBD2. The CDR3 covers 13 residues. Germline assignment: CDR1 SGHTA and CDR2 FQGNSA. Germline trimming cut 5 bases from V and 1 base from J; bases unmatched to any gene: 0.

This sequence joins TRBV6-1 and TRBJ2-4; D possibly corresponds to TRBD1 (6 bases). The V and J ends lost 3 bases and 6 bases respectively, with 6 bases between them. Germline CDR1 and CDR2: MNHNS and SASEGT. This CDR3 contains 12 residues. The CDR3 spells CASSDRGNIQYF. CDR3 nucleotides: TGTGCCAGCAGTGACAGGGGAAACATTCAGTACTTC.

V usage is TRBV6-1 and J usage is TRBJ2-7, with a tentative D call TRBD2 (6 bases). The germline gives CDR1 MNHNS, CDR2 SASEGT. The ends were cut back, 1 base at V and 6 bases at J, with 16 bases in the middle. The CDR3 length is 15 residues. In DNA, the CDR3 is TGTGCCAGCAGTGAAGGCGTCTGGGGGGATCGCGAGCAGTACTTC. This sequence encodes CASSEGVWGDREQYF.